This T cell receptor beta chain was found in a study of T cell clonotyping in hematopoietic cell transplantation. The germline V gene encodes CDR1 SGHRS and CDR2 YFSETQ. Trimming left V 1 base short and J 4 bases short, with 26 bases between. The CDR3 runs 19 residues. Documented time point: recipient sample about 28 days before transplant, after cytoreduction. Some clones are missing from TCRdb's copy, which holds only in-frame ones; the method was immunoSEQ multiplex PCR. The sample holds roughly 9,800 clones, about nine tenths seen once. Sequences were derived from peripheral blood mononuclear cells, sampled before stem cell transplant. This TCR derives from a woman aged 45-65 years with chronic myeloid leukemia. Some clones in this sample may be carry-over from other donors' samples. V gene TRBV5-1 combines with J gene TRBJ2-5, with TRBD2 as a possible D gene (6 bases). CDR3 loop: CASSLLPEGVRDGRETQYF. Written as DNA, the CDR3 is TGCGCCAGCAGCTTGCTACCGGAGGGCGTGCGGGATGGTAGAGAGACCCAGTACTTC. Complete variable domain (other parts from reference TRBV5-1 and TRBJ2-5): KAGVTQTPRYLIKTRGQQVTLSCSPISGHRSVSWYQQTPGQGLQFLFEYFSETQRNKGNFPGRFSGRQFSNSRSEMNVSTLELGDSALYLCASSLLPEGVRDGRETQYFGPGTRLLVL.